The clone carrying this T cell receptor (beta chain) was counted a few times. The antigen remains undetermined. Runs used v3.0 of the immunoSEQ assay and were done at survey level. Libraries were prepared by immunoSEQ multiplex PCR; TCRdb keeps only in-frame clonotypes and omits some of them. The data show roughly 9,200 clones, 75% to 80% seen once. This record belongs to a study of long-term antiretroviral therapy in people with HIV. There was at least one pre-ART PBMC sample for each donor, plus at least two post-ART PBMC samples. The CDR3 totals 19 residues. Germline CDR1 reads SGHDT; CDR2 reads YYEEEE. The junction had 15 bases not matched to a gene; V was cut back by 4 bases and J by 5 bases. Study results and limitations: Therapy changes, viral resistance and ART adherence were not documented in the available data.

This TCR was sampled from a man aged 40-55 years with HIV. The sequences come from unsorted PBMCs, collected 0.6 years before starting antiretroviral therapy. The chain links TRBV5-6 to TRBJ2-3; 14 bases fit TRBD2. The CDR3 protein is CASSPGLAGGAGRLDTQYF. In nucleotides, the CDR3 is TGTGCCAGCAGCCCCGGACTAGCGGGGGGTGCCGGGCGGCTAGATACGCAGTATTTT.